This T cell receptor beta chain was sequenced in a study of T cells in Graves' hyperthyroidism and ophthalmopathy. Study information: Peripheral blood was obtained at initial diagnosis, preceding any treatment.

RNA transcripts were the template for amplifying TCR beta CDR3 regions. First-round RT-PCR of the TCR CDR3 relied on the HTBI primer set. TCRdb processed the multiplex PCR reads anew with MiXCR; each CDR3 protein has one entry. The sample includes hundreds of thousands of distinct CDR3 sequences, 20% to 25% seen only once; the top ten take about 49%. This clonotype was counted many times. Its antigen remains unidentified. Study-wide results and caveats: From stable hyperthyroidism, ophthalmopathy was separated by a 13 V-J model. In blood, most of the thyroid clonotypes expanded above 0.001 were also present.

This sequence was found in a woman in her 70s with Graves' ophthalmopathy. The sample consisted of blood.

DNA of the CDR3: TGTGCCAGCAGCAAATACAGGGGTTTAGGGGAGACCCAGTACTTC. It yields the protein CASSKYRGLGETQYF. V and J are TRBV7-3 and TRBJ2-5, with 7 bases aligning to TRBD1. CDR3 length: 15 residues. With V trimmed by 5 bases and J by 5 bases, 11 bases remained unmatched. Per the germline V gene, CDR1 is SGHTA and CDR2 is FQGTGA.